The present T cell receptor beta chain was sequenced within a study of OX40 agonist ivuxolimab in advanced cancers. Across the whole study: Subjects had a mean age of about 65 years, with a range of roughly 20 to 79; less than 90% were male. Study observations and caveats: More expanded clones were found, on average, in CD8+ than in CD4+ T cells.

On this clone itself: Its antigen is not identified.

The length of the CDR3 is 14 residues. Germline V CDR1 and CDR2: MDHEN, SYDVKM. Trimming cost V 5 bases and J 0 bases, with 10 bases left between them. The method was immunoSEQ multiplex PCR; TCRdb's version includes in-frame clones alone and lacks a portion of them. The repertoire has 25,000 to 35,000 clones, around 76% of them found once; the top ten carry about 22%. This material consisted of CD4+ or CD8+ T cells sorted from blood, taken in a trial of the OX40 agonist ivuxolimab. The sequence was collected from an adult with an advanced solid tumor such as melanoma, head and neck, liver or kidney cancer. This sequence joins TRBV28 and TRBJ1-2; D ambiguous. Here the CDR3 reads CASSQQRTNYGYTF. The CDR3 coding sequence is TGTGCCAGCAGTCAACAGAGAACTAACTATGGCTACACCTTC.